This TCR beta chain was profiled in a study of blood T cell repertoires in COVID-19. Overall study context: COVID-19 samples, acute and convalescent, were from the United States, Italy and Spain. Sample material is recorded as cDNA or gDNA derived from T cells, B-cell-depleted T cells, or PBMCs.

Sequencing was performed with immunoSEQ multiplex PCR; in TCRdb, only in-frame clones are kept and a portion is missing. The sample gives roughly 240,000 clones, 87% of which show up once; 2% to 3% is in the top ten. The CDR3 totals 15 residues. The ends were cut back, 5 bases at V and 3 bases at J, with 14 bases in the middle. The V gene's germline CDR1 is SGHVS and CDR2 FQNEAQ. Residents of under 25 US areas, aged about 18 to 89 years, made up the participants. The TCR was taken from a woman younger than 45 with acute COVID-19. The chain has TRBV7-8 and TRBJ2-1; D is possibly TRBD2 (6 bases). Sequenced input: PBMCs or T cells enriched from blood (not recorded which). The CDR3 protein is CASSKKRLDYNEQFF. CDR3 sequence (DNA): TGTGCCAGCAGCAAGAAACGACTAGACTACAATGAGCAGTTCTTC.